Presented here are 32 T cell receptor beta chains from one specimen sequenced in a study of T-cell reconstitution after alpha-beta-depleted transplantation in children. Using unique molecular identifiers, the investigators prepared the TCRbeta library. TCRdb independently ran MiXCR on the PCR reads; one entry per CDR3 protein. The table includes about 170,000 distinct CDR3 sequences, 11% detected once. The sample here was PBMCs, taken before TCRalphabeta/CD19-depleted stem cell transplant. The receptors come from a boy between 2 and 10 years old with acute myeloid leukemia, due to receive a stem cell transplant.

For this clonotype: This clone may be a read error of a much larger clone one base away. This chain connects TRBV10-3 to TRBJ1-1; D might be TRBD1 (5 bases). The CDR3 covers 15 residues. Germline V CDR1 and CDR2: ENHRY, SYGVKD. CDR3 in amino acids: CAISENPGGNTQAFF. The CDR3 DNA follows: TGTGCCATCAGTGAGAACCCGGGGGGGAACACTCAAGCTTTCTTT.

This clonotype was found many times. This chain connects TRBV27 to TRBJ1-4; D is unclear. CDR1 is MNHEY, CDR2 SMNVEV, per germline (reference sequence). The CDR3 is 13 residues long. The V gene lost 4 bases and the J gene lost 8 bases, with 11 bases spanning the gap. CDR3 nucleotides: TGTGCCAGCAGTTGGTCTCGATCCGAAAAACTGTTTTTT. Translation: CASSWSRSEKLFF.

This clonotype was seen ten or more times. J is TRBJ2-1 and V is TRBV27; TRBD2 matches 8 bases. CDR3 length: 15 amino acids. J gave up 6 bases and V 5 bases, and 9 bases lay outside the gene matches. Germline V gives CDR1 MNHEY, CDR2 SMNVEV (reference sequence). CDR3 sequence (DNA): TGTGCCAGCAGTCCCGCAGCGGGAGTCCCCAATGAGCAGTTCTTC. Its translation: CASSPAAGVPNEQFF.

This clonotype was seen repeatedly, ten times or more. This sequence joins TRBV20-1 and TRBJ1-6; D gene unclear. This CDR3 spans 15 amino acids. Per germline, CDR1 DFQATT and CDR2 SNEGSKA (reference sequence). The CDR3 protein is CSGILGVSYNSPLHF. The CDR3 DNA sequence: TGCAGCGGTATATTAGGCGTCTCCTATAATTCACCCCTCCACTTT.

This clonotype was picked up many times. This chain uses TRBV4-1 with TRBJ1-6; D ambiguous. The CDR3 has 16 amino acids. The germline V and J ends were trimmed by 1 base and 7 bases, with 14 bases remaining between them. In germline, CDR1 is MGHRA, CDR2 YSYEKL. CDR3 protein: CASSQVSRTGNSPLHF. The CDR3 DNA sequence: TGCGCCAGCAGCCAAGTTTCCAGGACGGGCAATTCACCCCTCCACTTT.

Many counts were recorded for this clonotype. The chain combines TRBV20-1 with TRBJ1-1; tentative D call: TRBD1 (6 bases). The CDR3 is 15 residues long. V was shortened by 3 bases and J by 3 bases, with 17 bases between the two germline ends. CDR1 is DFQATT and CDR2 is SNEGSKA in the germline V gene (reference sequence). CDR3 coding DNA: TGCAGTGCTAGTCCTCAAACAGGGTATGACACTGAAGCTTTCTTT. This gives the protein CSASPQTGYDTEAFF.

In its sample, this clonotype was seen many times. The rearrangement links TRBV28 to TRBJ2-5, with a weak D call TRBD2 (6 bases). CDR1 and CDR2 (germline): MDHEN, SYDVKM. Trimming left V 6 bases short and J 5 bases short, with 16 bases between. The CDR3 has 14 residues. CDR3 amino acids: CASSPNRGSETQYF. CDR3 DNA: TGTGCCAGCAGCCCAAACCGGGGGTCGGAGACCCAGTACTTC.

This clonotype was counted at least ten times. The chain couples TRBV5-1 to TRBJ1-4; maybe TRBD1 (5 bases). This CDR3 has 15 residues. Trimming shortened V by 5 bases and J by 5 bases, and 16 bases separated the two germline ends. Germline values: CDR1 SGHRS, CDR2 YFSETQ. The CDR3 loop is CASSSSGHGNEKLFF. For the CDR3, the DNA is TGCGCCAGCAGTAGTTCAGGGCACGGGAATGAAAAACTGTTTTTT.

This clonotype appeared many times. The chain combines TRBV7-9 with TRBJ2-5; 8 nucleotides align to TRBD2. This CDR3 comprises 16 residues. Germline assignment: CDR1 SEHNR and CDR2 FQNEAQ (reference sequence). The trim removed 0 bases at V and 7 bases at J, leaving 10 bases unmatched. CDR3 sequence reads: CASSLARGVPGGTQYF. The DNA of the CDR3 is TGTGCCAGCAGCTTAGCGCGGGGGGTCCCTGGGGGGACCCAGTACTTC.

This clonotype was observed many times. The chain combines TRBV5-1 with TRBJ1-1; possible D gene TRBD1, 5 bases. CDR3 length equals 13 residues. V lost 0 bases and J 5 bases, leaving 8 bases between the germline ends. The germline V gene encodes CDR1 SGHRS and CDR2 YFSETQ. For the CDR3, the DNA is TGCGCCAGCAGCTTGGAGGGGAGGACTGAAGCTTTCTTT. It specifies CASSLEGRTEAFF. The variable domain in full, completed from reference TRBV5-1 and TRBJ1-1, reads KAGVTQTPRYLIKTRGQQVTLSCSPISGHRSVSWYQQTPGQGLQFLFEYFSETQRNKGNFPGRFSGRQFSNSRSEMNVSTLELGDSALYLCASSLEGRTEAFFGQGTRLTVV.

This clonotype was seen ten or more times. The chain carries TRBV3-1 and TRBJ1-5, with TRBD1 as a possible D gene (6 bases). Trimming cost V 4 bases and J 3 bases, with 10 bases left between them. The CDR3 covers 14 residues. Germline-derived CDR1 and CDR2 are LGHDT and YNNKEL (reference sequence). The CDR3 sequence: CASSPGGNNQPQHF. CDR3 coding DNA: TGTGCCAGCAGCCCGGGGGGCAACAATCAGCCCCAGCATTTT.

The chain links TRBV5-1 to TRBJ2-1; TRBD1 agrees at 9 bases. Germline assignment: CDR1 SGHRS and CDR2 YFSETQ. Trimming at V came to 2 bases and at J to 10 bases, leaving 13 bases not matched to a gene. CDR3 length: 16 residues. This chain's CDR3 is CASSFTSGQGFNEQFF. DNA for the CDR3: TGCGCCAGCAGCTTCACCTCGGGACAGGGTTTCAACGAGCAGTTCTTC.

At least ten counts were recorded for this clonotype. This chain joins TRBV11-2 and TRBJ2-7; 11 nucleotides match TRBD1. V trimming: 5 bases; J trimming: 2 bases; junction bases outside the gene matches: 14. The CDR3 totals 18 residues. The germline gives CDR1 SGHAT, CDR2 FQNNGV. CDR3: CASSPESDRGLSPYEQYF. The CDR3 nucleotides are TGTGCCAGCAGCCCTGAGTCGGACAGGGGGCTCTCTCCCTACGAGCAGTACTTC.

V is TRBV3-1 and J is TRBJ2-5; D remains ambiguous. V was pared by 4 bases and J by 0 bases, with 9 bases between. The V gene's germline CDR1 is LGHDT and CDR2 YNNKEL (reference sequence). This CDR3 has 14 amino acids. The CDR3 DNA reads as TGTGCCAGCAGCCCCCGGACGAACCAAGAGACCCAGTACTTC. It translates to CASSPRTNQETQYF.

This clonotype was recorded many times. The genes are TRBV5-1 and TRBJ1-2; D is possibly TRBD1 (5 bases). The length of the CDR3 is 13 residues. V lost 4 bases and J 2 bases, leaving 9 bases between the germline ends. CDR1 SGHRS and CDR2 YFSETQ come from the germline V gene. As DNA, the CDR3 is TGCGCCAGCAGCCCGACAGTCAACTATGGCTACACCTTC. Protein sequence: CASSPTVNYGYTF. Using reference TRBV5-1 and TRBJ1-2 for the parts outside the CDR3, the full variable domain is KAGVTQTPRYLIKTRGQQVTLSCSPISGHRSVSWYQQTPGQGLQFLFEYFSETQRNKGNFPGRFSGRQFSNSRSEMNVSTLELGDSALYLCASSPTVNYGYTFGSGTRLTVV.

This clonotype showed up many times. V and J are TRBV5-6 and TRBJ2-7, with unresolved D. Germline CDR1 reads SGHDT; CDR2 reads YYEEEE. The V and J ends lost 4 bases and 3 bases respectively, with 14 bases between them. The CDR3 loop spans 14 amino acids. The CDR3 protein is CASSPSLGLYEQYV. The CDR3 coding sequence is TGTGCCAGCAGCCCCAGCCTGGGCCTCTACGAGCAGTACGTC.

This clonotype was seen ten or more times. The chain has TRBV20-1 and TRBJ2-3; D possibly corresponds to TRBD2 (5 bases). Per germline, CDR1 DFQATT and CDR2 SNEGSKA (reference sequence). This CDR3 has 18 residues. V lost 3 bases and J 2 bases, leaving 24 bases between the germline ends. CDR3 sequence reads: CSARPRALGAIITDTQYF. In DNA, the CDR3 is TGCAGTGCTAGGCCGAGGGCCCTGGGCGCTATAATCACAGATACGCAGTATTTT.

At least ten counts were recorded for this clonotype. This chain joins TRBV20-1 and TRBJ2-1, with 9 nucleotides matching TRBD1. The CDR3 totals 15 residues. Germline V gene lookup returns CDR1 DFQATT and CDR2 SNEGSKA (reference sequence). With 3 bases clipped from V and 10 bases from J, the junction kept 13 bases outside the gene matches. The CDR3 reads CSASGSDRGRWEQFF. CDR3 nucleotides: TGCAGTGCTAGTGGGTCGGACAGGGGACGGTGGGAGCAGTTCTTC.

Comment on this clonotype: A read error may be the cause here, since a much bigger clone is one base away. The V and J genes are TRBV3-1 and TRBJ2-1; D uncertain. In germline, CDR1 is LGHDT, CDR2 YNNKEL (reference sequence). This CDR3 contains 15 residues. The chain's CDR3 is CASCQGPSSYNEQFF. The CDR3 bases are TGTGCCAGCTGCCAAGGGCCAAGCTCCTACAATGAGCAGTTCTTC.

This clonotype was seen ten or more times. The genes are TRBV7-3 and TRBJ1-2, with D perhaps matching TRBD1 (5 bases). The CDR3 contains 15 residues. With 5 bases removed from V and 0 bases from J, the gap between germline ends came to 13 bases. Germline values: CDR1 SGHTA, CDR2 FQGTGA. CDR3 nucleotides: TGTGCCAGCAGCAACAACAGGTCCCCTAACTATGGCTACACCTTC. As protein: CASSNNRSPNYGYTF.

This clonotype was observed at least ten times. The rearrangement uses TRBV5-1 and TRBJ2-7, with D perhaps assigned TRBD1 or TRBD2 (5 bases each). The CDR3 totals 13 residues. V dropped 4 bases and J dropped 4 bases, with 12 bases sitting between them. The germline V gene has CDR1 SGHRS and CDR2 YFSETQ. The CDR3 nucleotides are TGCGCCAGCAGCAAGGGACCTGGATACGAGCAGTACTTC. It encodes CASSKGPGYEQYF.

This clonotype has a count of ten or more. The chain uses TRBV6-4 and TRBJ2-3; D possibly matches TRBD1 or TRBD2 (6 bases each). CDR1 is MRHNA and CDR2 is SNTAGT in the germline V gene. The ends were cut back, 2 bases at V and 2 bases at J, with 8 bases in the middle. The CDR3 runs 14 residues. The CDR3, as DNA: TGTGCCAGCAGTGACAGGGGGGACACAGATACGCAGTATTTT. Protein sequence: CASSDRGDTDTQYF.

This clonotype was counted ten times or more. The chain employs TRBV7-2 and TRBJ2-1; 11 bases map to TRBD2. The CDR3 covers 17 residues. Per germline, CDR1 SGHTA and CDR2 FQGNSA. V gave up 4 bases and J gave up 4 bases; unmatched junction bases: 9. The CDR3 DNA follows: TGTGCCAGCAGCTGGGGGCTAGCGGGGGGCGGGTACAATGAGCAGTTCTTC. This codes for CASSWGLAGGGYNEQFF.

The V and J genes are TRBV30 and TRBJ2-7; perhaps TRBD1 as D (6 bases). Per the germline V gene, CDR1 is GTSNPN and CDR2 is SVGIG (reference sequence). The germline V and J ends were trimmed by 2 bases and 3 bases, with 8 bases remaining between them. This CDR3 has 12 amino acids. The CDR3 loop is CAWSKTGYEQYV. CDR3 nucleotide sequence: TGTGCCTGGAGTAAGACAGGCTACGAGCAGTACGTC.

The genes are TRBV13 and TRBJ1-1; 8 positions agree with TRBD1. CDR1 is PRHDT, CDR2 FYEKMQ, per germline (reference sequence). The CDR3 is made up of 15 amino acids. With V trimmed by 4 bases and J by 0 bases, 4 bases remained unmatched. In DNA form, the CDR3 reads TGTGCCAGCAGCTCGACAGGGGCGATGAACACTGAAGCTTTCTTT. This sequence encodes CASSSTGAMNTEAFF.

The sample holds many counts of this clonotype. The chain combines TRBV20-1 with TRBJ2-7; 10 bases map to TRBD2. The V gene end was trimmed by 5 bases and the J gene end by 3 bases; junction bases not matched to a gene: 7. In germline, CDR1 is DFQATT, CDR2 SNEGSKA (reference sequence). The CDR3 sequence is 14 residues long. The CDR3 loop reads CSASPGTSVYEQYF. CDR3 sequence (DNA): TGCAGTGCTTCTCCCGGGACTAGCGTCTACGAGCAGTACTTC.

This clonotype was detected only once. The rearrangement links TRBV7-9 to TRBJ2-5; D might be TRBD1 or TRBD2, each matching 6 bases. V was pared by 5 bases and J by 5 bases, with 24 bases between. The CDR3 contains 17 residues. Germline V gives CDR1 SEHNR, CDR2 FQNEAQ (reference sequence). CDR3: CASSPPWGRGAMETQYF. CDR3 nucleotides: TGTGCCAGCAGCCCGCCGTGGGGGCGGGGAGCGATGGAGACCCAGTACTTC.

This clonotype was seen ten or more times. The V call is TRBV2, the J call TRBJ2-1; 7 nucleotides agree with TRBD2. There are 21 residues in the CDR3. Per germline, CDR1 SNHLY and CDR2 FYNNEI. Losses at the gene ends were 4 bases for V and 0 bases for J; bases not matched to a gene: 21. The CDR3 DNA reads TGTGCCAGCAGTGGGGCGGGTGCGGGAGCTGAGGAATTCAGCTCCTACAATGAGCAGTTCTTC. Amino acid sequence: CASSGAGAGAEEFSSYNEQFF. Full variable domain (rest looked up from reference TRBV2 and TRBJ2-1): EPEVTQTPSHQVTQMGQEVILRCVPISNHLYFYWYRQILGQKVEFLVSFYNNEISEKSEIFDDQFSVERPDGSNFTLKIRSTKLEDSAMYFCASSGAGAGAEEFSSYNEQFFGPGTRLTVL.

This clonotype was seen a handful of times. The junction shows a germline mismatch at one end, possibly a read error. The J gene is TRBJ2-5, the V gene TRBV20-1, with D perhaps assigned TRBD1 or TRBD2 (5 bases each). The CDR3 runs to 16 residues. The germline V gene encodes CDR1 DFQATT and CDR2 SNEGSKA (reference sequence). CDR3 bases: TGCTGTGCTAGAGATAGGACGGGGCGGGCCCAAGAGACCCAGTACTTC. As protein: CCARDRTGRAQETQYF.

This clonotype was detected ten times or more. V is TRBV7-2 and J is TRBJ2-1; TRBD2 is a possible D gene (5 bases). This CDR3 comprises 15 residues. Germline values: CDR1 SGHTA, CDR2 FQGNSA. V gave up 1 base and J gave up 1 base, with 8 bases separating them. The CDR3 DNA follows: TGTGCCAGCAGCTTAGGGACTCCTTCCTACAATGAGCAGTTCTTC. It encodes CASSLGTPSYNEQFF.

This clonotype was recorded many times. The V and J genes are TRBV15 and TRBJ1-1; TRBD1 is a possible D gene (5 bases). V lost 1 base and J lost 3, with 9 bases in between. The CDR3 is 14 residues long. In germline, CDR1 is LNHNV, CDR2 YYDKDF (reference sequence). The CDR3 loop reads CATSRVQVYTEAFF. DNA for the CDR3: TGTGCCACCAGCAGAGTACAGGTATACACTGAAGCTTTCTTT.

Points on this clonotype: A much more abundant neighbour one base away suggests this may be a read error. V usage is TRBV12-3 or TRBV12-4 and J usage is TRBJ2-3, with a weak D call TRBD2 (7 bases). The CDR3 loop spans 15 amino acids. The CDR3 region has the DNA TGTACCAGCAGGGGAGGGCGCTTCCCCACAGATACGCAGTATTTT. This codes for CTSRGGRFPTDTQYF.